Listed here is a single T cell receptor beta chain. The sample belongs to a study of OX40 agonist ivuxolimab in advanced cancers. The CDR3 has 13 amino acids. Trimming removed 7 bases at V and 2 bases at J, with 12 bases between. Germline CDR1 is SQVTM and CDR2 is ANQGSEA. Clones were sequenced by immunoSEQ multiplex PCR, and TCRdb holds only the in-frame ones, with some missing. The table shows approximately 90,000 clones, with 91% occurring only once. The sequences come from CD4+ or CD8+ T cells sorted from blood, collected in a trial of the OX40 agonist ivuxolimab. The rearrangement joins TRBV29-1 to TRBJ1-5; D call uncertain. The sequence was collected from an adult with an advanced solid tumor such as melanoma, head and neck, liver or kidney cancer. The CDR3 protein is CSAVTAGNQPQHF. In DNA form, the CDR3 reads TGCAGCGCAGTCACCGCGGGCAATCAGCCCCAGCATTTT. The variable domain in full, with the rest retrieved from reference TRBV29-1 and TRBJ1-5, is SAVISQKPSRDICQRGTSLTIQCQVDSQVTMMFWYRQQPGQSLTLIATANQGSEATYESGFVIDKFPISRPNLTFSTLTVSNMSPEDSSIYLCSAVTAGNQPQHFGDGTRLSIL.